A selection of T cell receptor beta chains follows, all from one sample in a study of T cell responses to AZD1222 COVID-19 vaccine. The repertoire was sequenced with immunoSEQ multiplex PCR; TCRdb's copy has only in-frame clones and lacks some. The repertoire consists of 110,000 or so clones, with around 87% occurring once and the leading ten covering 4.4%. The specimen comprised peripheral blood, sampled 28 days after the second AZD1222 dose. All receptors derive from an adult who received the AZD1222 COVID-19 vaccine. Both conserved end residues are part of each CDR3. The order of the fields is J gene, D gene, clone size, V gene, CDR3 protein, CDR3 DNA. D genes are given only for firm matches. Some rows mark clone size as missing; the rest say once, few, many or name a class of expanded clone.

TRBJ2-1 | NA | few | TRBV4-1 | CASRGYNEQFF | TGCGCCAGCCGGGGGTACAATGAGCAGTTCTTC
TRBJ2-5 | NA | NA | TRBV27 | CASSPLEGLLQETQYF | TGTGCCAGCAGTCCACTAGAGGGCTTGTTACAAGAGACCCAGTACTTC
TRBJ2-5 | TRBD1 | NA | TRBV5-1 | CASSFPPGQGGETQYF | TGCGCCAGCAGCTTTCCCCCCGGACAGGGTGGAGAGACCCAGTACTTC
TRBJ1-5 | NA | NA | TRBV30 | CAWSLINQPQHF | TGTGCCTGGAGTCTCATAAATCAGCCCCAGCATTTT
TRBJ1-2 | NA | NA | TRBV6-1 | CASSEAFAVPDYTF | TGTGCCAGCAGTGAAGCTTTCGCGGTCCCAGACTACACCTTC
TRBJ1-1 | TRBD1 | NA | TRBV12-3/TRBV12-4 | CASSFQGDTEAFF | TGTGCCAGCAGTTTTCAGGGGGACACTGAAGCTTTCTTT
TRBJ1-2 | NA | NA | TRBV6-5 | CASSYRQSPNGYTF | TGTGCCAGCAGTTACCGTCAGTCTCCGAATGGCTACACCTTC
TRBJ2-3 | TRBD2 | NA | TRBV24-1 | CATSDPGLAGSTDTQYF | TGTGCCACCAGTGATCCGGGACTAGCGGGGAGCACAGATACGCAGTATTTT
TRBJ2-1 | TRBD1 | NA | TRBV7-3 | CASSSRTPGTAPGNEQFF | TGTGCCAGCAGCTCCAGGACCCCGGGGACAGCCCCCGGGAATGAGCAGTTCTTC
TRBJ2-3 | TRBD1 | NA | TRBV7-6 | CASSDFPGTGTDTQYF | TGTGCCAGCAGCGACTTCCCCGGGACAGGCACAGATACGCAGTATTTT
TRBJ2-5 | NA | NA | TRBV19 | CASSTKRTQYF | TGTGCCAGTAGTACTAAACGGACCCAGTACTTC
TRBJ1-1 | NA | NA | TRBV19 | CASTAPGGLGRTEAFF | TGTGCCAGTACCGCCCCTGGGGGGCTGGGGAGGACTGAAGCTTTCTTT
TRBJ1-2 | TRBD1 | NA | TRBV9 | CASSVLGQGDYGYTF | TGTGCCAGCAGCGTACTGGGACAGGGGGACTATGGCTACACCTTC
TRBJ1-2 | TRBD1 | NA | TRBV4-3 | CASSQVAGQGRYGYTF | TGCGCCAGCAGCCAAGTTGCTGGACAGGGAAGATATGGCTACACCTTC
TRBJ1-5 | TRBD1 | NA | TRBV28 | CASSENRGRGQPQHF | TGTGCCAGCAGTGAGAACAGGGGGCGAGGACAGCCCCAGCATTTT
TRBJ2-5 | NA | NA | TRBV14 | CASSLLDWGQETQYF | TGTGCCAGCAGCCTCCTAGATTGGGGGCAAGAGACCCAGTACTTC
TRBJ1-5 | TRBD1 | NA | TRBV7-9 | CASSFSRQGLNSNQPQHF | TGTGCCAGCAGCTTCTCCAGACAGGGGCTAAATAGCAATCAGCCCCAGCATTTT
TRBJ1-1 | NA | NA | TRBV6-1 | CASSDPPGGRATEAFF | TGTGCCAGCAGTGATCCTCCCGGGGGTAGGGCCACTGAAGCTTTCTTT
TRBJ2-6 | NA | NA | TRBV7-2 | CASSPTFSGANVLTF | TGTGCCAGCAGCCCCACTTTCTCTGGGGCCAACGTCCTGACTTTC
TRBJ1-2 | TRBD1 | NA | TRBV7-9 | CATEVGTGGYTF | TGTGCCACCGAAGTTGGGACAGGGGGCTACACCTTC
TRBJ2-7 | NA | NA | TRBV3-1/TRBV3-2 | CASSHRGGYEQYF | TGTGCCAGCAGCCACAGGGGGGGCTACGAGCAGTACTTC
TRBJ2-7 | NA | NA | TRBV5-6 | CASSSLGVPYEQYF | TGTGCCAGCAGCTCCCTGGGGGTCCCCTACGAGCAGTACTTC
TRBJ1-5 | NA | NA | TRBV28 | CASSLYTQGEPQHF | TGTGCCAGCAGTTTATATACACAGGGCGAGCCCCAGCATTTT
TRBJ1-2 | NA | NA | TRBV7-9 | CASSLIPGAGGYTF | TGTGCCAGCAGCTTAATTCCGGGGGCAGGTGGCTACACCTTC
TRBJ2-7 | TRBD2 | NA | TRBV19 | CASSAGTSGSYEQYF | TGTGCCAGTAGTGCCGGGACTAGCGGATCCTACGAGCAGTACTTC
TRBJ1-2 | TRBD1 | NA | TRBV30 | CAWYRGEADGYTF | TGTGCCTGGTACAGGGGGGAGGCTGATGGCTACACCTTC
TRBJ1-5 | NA | NA | TRBV9 | CASSSTGGGQPQHF | TGTGCCAGCAGCTCCACAGGTGGCGGTCAGCCCCAGCATTTT
TRBJ1-1 | TRBD1 | few | TRBV4-2 | CASSQTGDNTEAFF | TGTGCCAGCAGCCAGACAGGGGATAACACTGAAGCTTTCTTT
TRBJ2-1 | NA | NA | TRBV4-2 | CASSQDPPGPGSYNEQFF | TGTGCCAGCAGCCAAGATCCGCCGGGGCCCGGCTCCTACAATGAGCAGTTCTTC
TRBJ2-7 | NA | NA | TRBV21-1 | CASSITGGTYEQYF | TGTGCCAGCAGCATCACAGGGGGGACCTACGAGCAGTACTTC
TRBJ2-1 | NA | NA | TRBV30 | CAWSHGIQRNEQFF | TGTGCCTGGAGTCACGGGATCCAGAGAAATGAGCAGTTCTTC
TRBJ2-7 | TRBD2 | NA | TRBV28 | CASNPASMTGGSYEQYF | TGTGCCAGCAACCCGGCATCTATGACGGGAGGGAGTTACGAGCAGTACTTC